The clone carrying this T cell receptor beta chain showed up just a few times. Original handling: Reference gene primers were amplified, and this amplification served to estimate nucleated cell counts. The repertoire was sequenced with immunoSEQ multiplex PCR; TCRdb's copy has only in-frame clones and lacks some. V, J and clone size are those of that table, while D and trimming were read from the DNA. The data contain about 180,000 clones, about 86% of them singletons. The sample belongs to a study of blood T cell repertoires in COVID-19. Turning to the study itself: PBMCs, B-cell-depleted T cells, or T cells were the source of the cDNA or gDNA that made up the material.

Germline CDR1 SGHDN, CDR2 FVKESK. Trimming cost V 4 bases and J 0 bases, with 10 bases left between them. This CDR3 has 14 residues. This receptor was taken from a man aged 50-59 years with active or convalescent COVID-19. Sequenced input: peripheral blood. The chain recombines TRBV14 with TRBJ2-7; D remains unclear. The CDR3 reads CASSRAGASYEQYF. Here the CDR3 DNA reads TGTGCCAGCAGCCGCGCAGGTGCCTCCTACGAGCAGTACTTC.